This TCR beta chain was documented in a study of cytomegalovirus exposure and HLA in healthy donors. Generated by immunoSEQ multiplex PCR, the TCRdb table keeps only in-frame clones and is missing some. This sample has about 190,000 clones, with around 81% found just once. Study observations and caveats: The study labeled 150 or so TCR beta chains cytomegalovirus-associated. Despite most TCR sequences being rare, some public TCRs occurred in many donors. Cytomegalovirus status was reportedly diagnosed by the classifier with high specificity and sensitivity.

Notes on this clone: The antigen remains unidentified.

The CDR3 runs 14 residues. The V gene end was trimmed by 6 bases and the J gene end by 4 bases; junction bases not matched to a gene: 5. Germline V CDR1 and CDR2: SNHLY, FYNNEI. The chain joins TRBV2 to TRBJ2-2; 7 bases are shared with TRBD2. The specimen sequenced was PBMCs. The source of this sequence is a woman in her late teens or twenties in good health and CMV-seropositive. CDR3 bases: TGTGCCAGCAGCAAAGCGGGGTCCACCGGGGAGCTGTTTTTT. This codes for CASSKAGSTGELFF. Based on the CDR3 plus reference TRBV2 and TRBJ2-2, the full variable domain is EPEVTQTPSHQVTQMGQEVILRCVPISNHLYFYWYRQILGQKVEFLVSFYNNEISEKSEIFDDQFSVERPDGSNFTLKIRSTKLEDSAMYFCASSKAGSTGELFFGEGSRLTVL.